The clone carrying this T cell receptor (beta chain) was seen only once. The antigen is not known. A read error may account for a junction end that differs from germline. Bulk TCR library preparation followed previously described methods with listed TCR primers. One entry per CDR3 protein, called by TCRdb with MiXCR from the PCR reads. The sample carries about 97,000 distinct CDR3 sequences, 35% recorded once. The CDR3 spans 14 residues. CDR1 MDHEN and CDR2 SYDVKM come from the germline V gene. This sample is part of a study of molecular identifiers for immune sequencing clone quantification. General study findings and limits: Whereas clones above 20 RNA copies held under 1% of naive-cell molecules, they held over 99% of effector molecules.

The genes are TRBV28 and TRBJ1-5, with D unclear. The sequenced material came from naive CD8+ T cells from blood, with Jurkat cell RNA spiked in. This sample's subset: FACS-sorted CD8+CD4-CCR7+CD45RA+ naive T cells. This sequence originates from a human donor in good health. Some libraries in this study had Jurkat cell RNA spiked in. CDR3 DNA sequence: TGTGCCAGCAGTTTAGGGCAAGGCAAGCAGCCCCAGCATTTT. This encodes CASSLGQGKQPQHF.